This TCR beta chain was documented in a study of regulatory T cells in long-lasting Graves disease. At the level of the study: The study counted Graves' disease as persistent given over 5 years of antithyroid drugs and positive TSH receptor antibodies.

This sample's time point: persistent/refractory GD, antithyroid drugs over 5 years with positive TRAb. Extracted RNA from PBMCs served as the source of the TCR library. Study observations and caveats: Persistent patients had more shared public clonotypes (fewer than 3,000) than new patients (about 1,000).

Arm-PCR with iRepertoire HTBI primers amplified the CDR3 regions for these TCR beta libraries. Source study methods: Identified segments across samples numbered about 56 TRBV and more than 12 TRBJ. TCRdb used MiXCR to reprocess the multiplex PCR reads, holding one entry per CDR3 protein. Here the V and J calls rest on TCRdb's processing, not on the authors' analysis. This sample has 500,000 to 700,000 distinct CDR3 sequences, with approximately 29% found just once. In the case of this clonotype: Its antigen is undetermined.

The source was peripheral blood mononuclear cells (PBMCs), collected when the disease was refractory, from a patient treated with antithyroid drugs. The receptor was isolated from a female donor with Graves disease.

DNA of the CDR3: TGTGCCAGCAGCGCCACTCCGGACTCTGGAAACACCATATATTTT. Translated: CASSATPDSGNTIYF. This chain connects TRBV7-2 to TRBJ1-3; D gene unclear. CDR3 length equals 15 residues. Germline CDR1 is SGHTA and CDR2 is FQGNSA. Trimming left V 5 bases short and J 0 bases short, with 11 bases between. The entire variable domain, with the rest obtained from reference TRBV7-2 and TRBJ1-3, is as follows: GAGVSQSPSNKVTEKGKDVELRCDPISGHTALYWYRQSLGQGLEFLIYFQGNSAPDKSGLPSDRFSAERTGGSVSTLTIQRTQQEDSAVYLCASSATPDSGNTIYFGEGSWLTVV.